This TCR beta chain emerged from a study of cytomegalovirus exposure and HLA in healthy donors. For this clone: No antigen is known for it.

PCR primers comprised 60 Vbeta and 13 Jbeta primers. Sequencing was performed with immunoSEQ multiplex PCR; in TCRdb, only in-frame clones are kept and a portion is missing. The table shows around 200,000 clones, with 84% occurring only once. V gave up 1 base and J gave up 3 bases, with 4 bases separating them. CDR1 is SGHDT, CDR2 YYEEEE, per germline. This CDR3 comprises 12 residues. Study-wide results and limits: One later analysis reportedly identified an Asian-associated ancestry cluster that showed fewer N-insertions than the roughly 700-donor mean.

Nominally healthy donors provided the samples, though records likely missed some immune exposures. Sequenced sample: PBMCs. The V gene is TRBV5-6, the J gene TRBJ1-1; no reliable D call. The origin of this receptor is a girl aged 2 to 9 in good health and CMV-seropositive. Here the CDR3 DNA reads TGTGCCAGCAGCTTGTCTCACACTGAAGCTTTCTTT. It is translated as CASSLSHTEAFF.